Below are 9 T cell receptor beta chains sequenced from a single sample in a study of regulatory T cells in long-lasting Graves disease. Time point in this sample: newly diagnosed GD, antithyroid drugs for less than 3 months. From PBMCs, RNA was extracted and then used to make the TCR library. HTBI primers from iRepertoire and Arm-PCR of CDR3 regions yielded the TCR beta libraries. MiXCR was run by TCRdb on the multiplex PCR reads, yielding one entry per CDR3 protein. The profile covers a few hundred thousand distinct CDR3 sequences, with more than 15% appearing a single time and 12% to 15% taken by the ten largest. These data were likewise used in another study, on T cells in Graves' hyperthyroidism and ophthalmopathy.

The sequenced sample was peripheral blood mononuclear cells (PBMCs), obtained at new diagnosis, from a patient treated with antithyroid drugs. The source of these receptors is a woman in her thirties with Graves disease.

With respect to this clonotype: A junction boundary mismatches the germline segment, possibly from a read error. The gene calls are TRBV5-4 and TRBJ1-1, with 8 bases matching TRBD1. Germline-derived CDR1 and CDR2 are SGHNT and YYREEE (reference sequence). The CDR3 is 14 residues long. The CDR3 reads CASNLQGAPGEAFF. The DNA for the CDR3 is TGTGCCAGCAACTTGCAGGGGGCGCCCGGTGAAGCTTTCTTT.

This clonotype was recorded many times. The J gene is TRBJ1-6, the V gene TRBV18, with TRBD1 matching over 7 bases. The germline V gene encodes CDR1 KGHSH and CDR2 LQKENI. The CDR3 spans 15 residues. Unmatched junction bases numbered 8, after V lost 3 bases and J lost 9 bases. CDR3 nucleotide sequence: TGTGCCAGCTCACCTCCGGACAGGAAGAGTTCACCCCTCCACTTT. This gives the protein CASSPPDRKSSPLHF.

The rearrangement uses TRBV7-2 and TRBJ2-5; 8 nucleotides match TRBD2. Germline CDR1 reads SGHTA; CDR2 reads FQGNSA. J gave up 2 bases and V 1 base, and 3 bases lay outside the gene matches. CDR3 length: 15 amino acids. CDR3 coding DNA: TGTGCCAGCAGCTTAGGCGGCGGGGGGCAAGAGACCCAGTACTTC. Its protein product is CASSLGGGGQETQYF.

The chain employs TRBV3-1 and TRBJ2-1; 7 bases are a match to TRBD2. The germline gives CDR1 LGHDT, CDR2 YNNKEL (reference sequence). With 1 base clipped from V and 4 bases from J, the junction kept 4 bases outside the gene matches. This CDR3 has 15 amino acids. The CDR3 DNA is TGTGCCAGCAGCCAAGTTCGGGGGGAGTACAATGAGCAGTTCTTC. Protein: CASSQVRGEYNEQFF.

This clonotype was seen at least ten times. V gene TRBV15 combines with J gene TRBJ1-4, with a possible D match to TRBD1 (5 bases). V lost 4 bases to trimming and J lost 5 bases, with 8 bases between them. Germline V CDR1 and CDR2: LNHNV, YYDKDF (reference sequence). The CDR3 spans 13 residues. The CDR3 sequence is CATSTGTNEKLFF. The CDR3, as DNA: TGTGCCACCAGCACAGGGACGAATGAAAAACTGTTTTTT.

The table lists this clonotype with many counts. The chain employs TRBV27 and TRBJ1-2; no reliable D call. V was clipped by 2 bases and J by 1 base, with 8 bases between them. CDR3 length equals 14 residues. Germline CDR1 is MNHEY and CDR2 is SMNVEV (reference sequence). Here the CDR3 DNA reads TGTGCCAGCAGTTTAAAGTGGGGTAACTATGGCTACACCTTC. It is translated as CASSLKWGNYGYTF.

This clonotype appeared many times. The rearrangement joins TRBV11-2 to TRBJ1-2, with unresolved D. CDR3 size: 15 residues. V dropped 5 bases and J dropped 0 bases, with 13 bases sitting between them. Germline V gives CDR1 SGHAT, CDR2 FQNNGV. CDR3 DNA sequence: TGTGCCAGCAGCATAAGTACACCAGCTAACTATGGCTACACCTTC. This translates into CASSISTPANYGYTF.

This clonotype came up a few times. One end of the junction fails to match germline, which may point to a read error. V and J are TRBV24-1 and TRBJ2-1, with D perhaps TRBD1 or TRBD2 (5 bases each). The V gene's germline CDR1 is KGHDR and CDR2 SFDVKD. The length of the CDR3 is 15 residues. CDR3 region: CATGASGQIYNGQFF. The CDR3, as DNA: TGTGCCACCGGTGCCTCGGGGCAAATCTACAATGGGCAGTTCTTC.

This clonotype was picked up many times. The chain uses TRBV20-1 and TRBJ2-7; D is perhaps TRBD1 or TRBD2 (5 bases each). Germline CDR1 and CDR2: DFQATT and SNEGSKA (reference sequence). The CDR3 runs to 12 residues. Trimming stripped 7 bases from V and 0 bases from J, with 10 bases between. CDR3 loop: CSVGDPSYEQYF. Written as DNA, the CDR3 is TGCAGTGTCGGGGACCCCTCCTACGAGCAGTACTTC.